Ten or more counts support the clone carrying this TCR beta chain. The antigen is not known. This specimen belongs to a study of neurological immune-mediated disorders. Time point indicated: longitudinal time-point 1 (baseline). Preparation of the unsorted libraries drew on 2 million PBMCs stored at -80 C. Each TCR transcript was tagged with a 10-nucleotide random UMI during 5'RACE. TCRdb processed the 5' RACE reads anew with MiXCR; each CDR3 protein has one entry. Among tens of thousands of distinct CDR3 sequences listed, 12% to 15% were seen once. Regarding the study as a whole: HTLV-1-associated myelopathy led in TCR clonal expansion, while multiple sclerosis ranked lowest, below healthy controls.

The germline CDR1 and CDR2 sequences are SNHLY and FYNNEI. The CDR3 spans 13 residues. Trimming left V 5 bases short and J 1 base short, with 8 bases between. This chain uses TRBV2 with TRBJ2-5, with a possible D match to TRBD1 (5 bases). The material sequenced was PBMCs. This clonotype originated in a female donor with HTLV-1-associated myelopathy (HAM/TSP). The CDR3 loop is CASSLQVQETQYF. CDR3 in DNA: TGTGCCAGCAGTTTACAGGTCCAAGAGACCCAGTACTTC.